The rows below give T cell receptor beta chains drawn from one sample of a study of blood T cell repertoires in COVID-19. The method was immunoSEQ multiplex PCR; TCRdb's version includes in-frame clones alone and lacks a portion of them. The repertoire has approximately 140,000 clones, 75% to 90% of them found once; the top ten carry more than 15%. The sample consisted of peripheral blood. The receptors stem from a man over 45 with active or convalescent COVID-19. The CDR3 runs from the conserved cysteine through the conserved F or W. A D gene is named only where the DNA matches it firmly. Part of the rows lack a size; the others show once, few, many or a class for expanded clones.

J gene: TRBJ1-5
V gene: TRBV7-2
CDR3 length: 14
clone size: -
D gene: TRBD1
CDR3 protein: CASSTTGGSQPQHF
CDR3 DNA: TGTGCCAGCAGCACTACAGGGGGTAGTCAGCCCCAGCATTTT

J gene: TRBJ2-7
V gene: TRBV3-1/TRBV3-2
CDR3 length: 14
clone size: -
D gene: TRBD2
CDR3 protein: CASSQSGGSYEQYF
CDR3 DNA: TGTGCCAGCAGCCAAAGCGGGGGCTCCTACGAGCAGTACTTC

J gene: TRBJ1-2
V gene: TRBV27
CDR3 length: 11
clone size: -
D gene: TRBD1
CDR3 protein: CASRDRDGYTF
CDR3 DNA: TGTGCCAGCAGGGACAGGGACGGCTACACCTTC

J gene: TRBJ2-3
V gene: TRBV9
CDR3 length: 17
clone size: once
D gene: TRBD2
CDR3 protein: CASSVVPAGGPTDTQYF
CDR3 DNA: TGTGCCAGCAGCGTAGTTCCAGCGGGAGGTCCCACAGATACGCAGTATTTT

J gene: TRBJ1-6
V gene: TRBV7-2
CDR3 length: 13
clone size: -
D gene: -
CDR3 protein: CASSLERISPLHF
CDR3 DNA: TGTGCCAGCAGCTTAGAGCGGATCTCACCCCTCCACTTT

J gene: TRBJ2-1
V gene: TRBV24-1
CDR3 length: 20
clone size: -
D gene: -
CDR3 protein: CATSDFSGDAPPSRYNEQFF
CDR3 DNA: TGTGCCACCAGTGATTTTAGCGGTGACGCCCCCCCGTCAAGATACAATGAGCAGTTCTTC

J gene: TRBJ1-2
V gene: TRBV5-4
CDR3 length: 18
clone size: -
D gene: TRBD1
CDR3 protein: CASSVRLGQGAVNHGYTF
CDR3 DNA: TGTGCCAGCAGCGTTCGACTAGGGCAGGGGGCGGTAAACCATGGCTACACCTTC

J gene: TRBJ2-2
V gene: TRBV10-3
CDR3 length: 18
clone size: -
D gene: TRBD2
CDR3 protein: CAISESPAGGIYTGELFF
CDR3 DNA: TGTGCCATCAGTGAGTCACCAGCGGGGGGTATCTACACCGGGGAGCTGTTTTTT

J gene: TRBJ2-7
V gene: TRBV2
CDR3 length: 14
clone size: -
D gene: -
CDR3 protein: CASSELRGPYEQYF
CDR3 DNA: TGTGCCAGCAGTGAGTTGCGGGGCCCCTACGAGCAGTACTTC

J gene: TRBJ2-7
V gene: TRBV29-1
CDR3 length: 14
clone size: -
D gene: TRBD1
CDR3 protein: CSVEVNRGRYEQYF
CDR3 DNA: TGCAGCGTTGAAGTTAACAGGGGGCGGTACGAGCAGTACTTC

J gene: TRBJ2-7
V gene: TRBV5-1
CDR3 length: 15
clone size: -
D gene: TRBD1
CDR3 protein: CASSLGQGASYEQYF
CDR3 DNA: TGCGCCAGCAGCCTAGGACAGGGGGCCTCCTACGAGCAGTACTTC